This T cell receptor beta chain is from a study of regulatory T cells in long-lasting Graves disease (dated by TCRdb to about 2021). Turning to the overall study: Antithyroid drugs had been taken for less than 3 months by newly diagnosed Graves' disease patients. Peripheral blood TCR sequencing and RNA sequencing compared persistent Graves' disease patients with newly diagnosed Graves' disease patients. TCR sequencing covered around 13 persistent and 20 newly diagnosed Graves' disease patients, around 35 samples in total. The study was registered as a clinical trial and conducted in China.

Paper-wide results and their limitations: TRBV28, TRBJ1-2 and TRBJ2-5 were preferentially used in persistent disease, while TRBV20-1 and TRBJ2-1 were favored in newly diagnosed disease. Sequencing and analysis were limited to the TCR beta chain. The authors acknowledged the small sample size as a limitation that may reduce accuracy. Persistent patients shared more public clonotypes among themselves (around 2,800) than newly diagnosed patients did (over 900). Compared with newly diagnosed patients, patients with persistent Graves' disease had lower TCR Shannon entropy and fewer highly expanded clones, which suggests clonal expansion. Because the primary lesion, thyroid tissue, could not be accessed, the study looked at peripheral blood alone.

Concerning this clonotype itself: The clone's antigen remains unknown. Within one base of it there is no much larger clone, and no base qualities were kept.

Libraries were made using multiplex PCR. Instrument used: Illumina HiSeq 4000. iRepertoire HTBI primers and Arm-PCR amplification of CDR3 regions were used to construct TCR beta libraries. Before sequencing, the PCR products went through gel purification. The study's own analysis went as follows. Gene usage analysis of CDR3 amino acid clonotypes used the 62 TRBV and about 15 TRBJ segments found across samples. Filtered high-quality paired reads were merged into contigs using COPE and FqMerger. BLAST was used to align contigs to the IMGT TRBV, TRBD and TRBJ reference genes, and CDR3 was defined following IMGT. Any clonotype with a frequency above 0.1% was classified as a highly expanded clone. Shannon entropy was used to measure repertoire diversity, and the Gini coefficient was used to measure V-J evenness. A clonotype found in more than one individual was treated as public. TCRdb reworked the public reads: Q25 trimming with fastp, MiXCR clone assembly, productive beta chains retained. Every CDR3 protein is listed once, alongside the most common genes and DNA of its rows. The V and J calls reflect TCRdb's pipeline rather than the authors' work. The sample has a few hundred thousand distinct CDR3 sequences on record, 20% to 25% of them singletons. Over 11% of the sample goes to the ten largest clones.

The germline V gene encodes CDR1 LGHDT and CDR2 YNNKEL (reference sequence). Reading from cysteine to phenylalanine, the CDR3 counts 13 amino acids. Just the 39-base CDR3 DNA is kept, in frame starting at base 1. Between the V and J ends, shortened by 9 bases and 2 bases respectively, the junction contains 10 bases. This sample's time point label indicates: newly diagnosed GD, antithyroid drugs for less than 3 months. RNA was extracted from PBMCs in TRIzol for both TCR sequencing and RNA sequencing. The diagnosis of Graves' disease was made according to American Thyroid Association guidelines. Recruitment of patients was carried out at an endocrinology department in Xi'an, China. Each patient gave 9 to 10 milliliters of peripheral blood, collected in an EDTA anticoagulant tube. Ficoll Paque Plus density gradient separation was used to isolate PBMCs, and no additional T cell sorting was done. An Agilent 2100 Bioanalyzer and agarose gel were used to check RNA quality, and a NanoDrop 2000 was used to measure RNA concentration.

The sequence was collected from a female donor with Graves disease. The sequencing used peripheral blood mononuclear cells (PBMCs), collected at new diagnosis, from a patient treated with antithyroid drugs. The chain was built from TRBV3-1 and TRBJ2-2; TRBD2 is perhaps the D gene, given 6 matching bases. CDR3 region: CASAGINTGELFF. Here is the DNA: TGTGCCAGTGCGGGGATTAACACCGGGGAGCTGTTTTTT.